This record covers a single TCR beta chain. The data were taken from a study of B cell selection in AIRE deficiency. Conventional CD4 T cells were sorted as CD4+CD127+ cells. V was clipped by 0 bases and J by 11 bases, with 22 bases between them. CDR3 length equals 16 residues. CDR1 is PRHDT, CDR2 FYEKMQ, per germline (reference sequence). Only in-frame clones appear in the TCRdb table, and some are missing; sequencing was by immunoSEQ multiplex PCR. The repertoire holds about 24,000 clones, with 95% to 97% as singletons. The sequence derives from a human donor with AIRE deficiency. The sequenced sample was conventional CD4+ T cells sorted from PBMCs. The chain joins TRBV13 to TRBJ1-1; D perhaps matches TRBD1 (6 bases). The CDR3 DNA reads as TGTGCCAGCAGCTTAGGGCGGATACAGGGATTGACCCCGGCTTTCTTT. Protein: CASSLGRIQGLTPAFF.